This T cell receptor (beta chain) was documented in a study of blood T cell repertoires in COVID-19. Per the authors' pipeline: Amplification of reference gene primers provided the estimated nucleated cell counts. TCRdb's table, derived via immunoSEQ multiplex PCR, lists solely in-frame clones and lacks some. That table gives V, J and clone size, and the DNA gave D and trimming. This table holds about 150,000 clones, 86% found once. The CDR3 covers 12 residues. The ends were cut back, 5 bases at V and 6 bases at J, with 9 bases in the middle. Germline V lookup: CDR1 SEHNR, CDR2 FQNEAQ (reference sequence).

Sequenced input: peripheral blood. The clonotype was recovered from a man between 65 and 80 years old with acute or convalescent COVID-19. This chain connects TRBV7-9 to TRBJ2-3; D remains unclear. The chain's CDR3 is CASSLRSDTQYF. The CDR3 DNA sequence: TGTGCCAGCAGCCTCCGGTCGGATACGCAGTATTTT.